The 25 T cell receptor beta chains reported below all come from one sample, sequenced in a study of cytomegalovirus exposure and HLA in healthy donors. PCR primers comprised 60 Vbeta and 13 Jbeta primers. Produced via immunoSEQ multiplex PCR; TCRdb's table is partial and in-frame only. The table has about 110,000 clones, around 86% seen once. The sequenced material came from PBMCs. The receptors shown here come from a woman under 40 in good health and CMV-seronegative.

The chain links TRBV30 to TRBJ1-5, with D perhaps TRBD1 (5 bases). Deletions cut 8 bases from V and 4 bases from J, with 18 bases between. The CDR3 consists of 14 residues. CDR1 and CDR2 from the germline V gene are GTSNPN and SVGIG (reference sequence). CDR3: CAAHGRGVNQPQHF. The CDR3 DNA reads as TGTGCCGCCCACGGGAGGGGAGTTAATCAGCCCCAGCATTTT.

CDR3 residues: CASRTTLAGDTQYF. CDR3 in DNA: TGTGCCAGCAGGACCACTCTAGCGGGAGATACGCAGTATTTT. V usage is TRBV6-1 and J usage is TRBJ2-3; TRBD2 matches at 8 bases. Trimming removed 6 bases from V and 5 bases from J; junction bases left unmatched: 7. The germline V gene has CDR1 MNHNS and CDR2 SASEGT. This CDR3 spans 14 amino acids.

The chain uses TRBV5-8 and TRBJ2-5, with 11 nucleotides matching TRBD2. Germline CDR1 reads SGHTS; CDR2 reads YDEGEE. The CDR3 is 15 amino acids. Trimming cost V 3 bases and J 2 bases; bases outside gene matches: 3. CDR3 region: CASSSGTSGQETQYF. The CDR3 DNA follows: TGTGCCAGCAGCTCCGGGACTAGCGGACAAGAGACCCAGTACTTC.

The chain is built from TRBV19 and TRBJ2-7; tentative D call: TRBD1 (5 bases). This CDR3 contains 14 residues. The germline V and J ends were trimmed by 7 bases and 7 bases, with 20 bases remaining between them. Germline-derived CDR1 and CDR2 are LNHDA and SQIVND (reference sequence). The CDR3, as DNA: TGTGCCAGTAAAACACAGGTATCCGGAGAGGAGCAGTACTTC. Its translation is CASKTQVSGEEQYF.

In DNA form, the CDR3 reads TGTGCCAGCACCTGGCAGGGGGCGGATGAAAAACTGTTTTTT. Protein: CASTWQGADEKLFF. V gene TRBV7-9 combines with J gene TRBJ1-4, with TRBD1 matching over 8 bases. The junction had 7 bases not matched to a gene; V was cut back by 7 bases and J by 6 bases. Germline V gene lookup returns CDR1 SEHNR and CDR2 FQNEAQ (reference sequence). CDR3 length equals 14 residues.

CDR3 in amino acids: CAISPTGSASSYEQYF. CDR3 nucleotides: TGTGCCATCAGTCCGACGGGGTCGGCGAGCTCCTACGAGCAGTACTTC. This rearrangement joins TRBV10-3 to TRBJ2-7; possible D gene TRBD2, 5 bases. V was shortened by 5 bases and J by 0 bases, with 17 bases between the two germline ends. CDR3 length: 16 amino acids. Germline V gene sequence: CDR1 ENHRY, CDR2 SYGVKD.

This chain connects TRBV11-2 to TRBJ2-2; 14 bases map to TRBD2. CDR3 length: 17 residues. Germline CDR1 SGHAT, CDR2 FQNNGV. Unmatched junction bases numbered 8, after V lost 5 bases and J lost 6 bases. CDR3 sequence: CASSQWTSGRKAGELFF. For the CDR3, the DNA is TGTGCCAGCAGCCAATGGACTAGCGGGAGGAAGGCCGGGGAGCTGTTTTTT. The full variable domain, completed using reference TRBV11-2 and TRBJ2-2, is EAGVAQSPRYKIIEKRQSVAFWCNPISGHATLYWYQQILGQGPKLLIQFQNNGVVDDSQLPKDRFSAERLKGVDSTLKIQPAKLEDSAVYLCASSQWTSGRKAGELFFGEGSRLTVL.

The genes are TRBV18 and TRBJ2-2; D is uncertain. The CDR3 has 15 residues. The germline V and J ends were trimmed by 3 bases and 4 bases, with 12 bases remaining between them. The germline V gene encodes CDR1 KGHSH and CDR2 LQKENI. CDR3 DNA: TGTGCCAGCTCACCGCAGGCAACTCCCACCGGGGAGCTGTTTTTT. This sequence encodes CASSPQATPTGELFF.

The gene calls are TRBV7-9 and TRBJ2-1, with D tentatively TRBD1 (6 bases). CDR3 length: 16 residues. Germline V gene lookup returns CDR1 SEHNR and CDR2 FQNEAQ (reference sequence). Between the trimmed V and J ends, which lost 4 bases and 3 bases, there was a span of 16 bases. In DNA, the CDR3 is TGTGCCAGCAGCTATTCAGCAGGGGAGATCTACAATGAGCAGTTCTTC. As protein: CASSYSAGEIYNEQFF. Complete variable domain (other parts from reference TRBV7-9 and TRBJ2-1): DTGVSQNPRHKITKRGQNVTFRCDPISEHNRLYWYRQTLGQGPEFLTYFQNEAQLEKSRLLSDRFSAERPKGSFSTLEIQRTEQGDSAMYLCASSYSAGEIYNEQFFGPGTRLTVL.

Written as DNA, the CDR3 is TGTGCCAGCCTTAGCGGGACCGCCACAGATACGCAGTATTTT. Protein sequence: CASLSGTATDTQYF. This chain uses TRBV5-4 with TRBJ2-3; 8 bases line up with TRBD2. Germline values: CDR1 SGHNT, CDR2 YYREEE (reference sequence). The CDR3 sequence is 14 residues long. The ends lost 7 bases at V and 2 bases at J; junction bases unmatched: 6.

The V call is TRBV29-1, the J call TRBJ2-2, with D possibly matching TRBD1 (6 bases). The CDR3 covers 14 residues. Trimming left V 7 bases short and J 4 bases short, with 16 bases between. The V gene's germline CDR1 is SQVTM and CDR2 ANQGSEA. The chain's CDR3 is CSAQQGTGTGELFF. Written as DNA, the CDR3 is TGCAGCGCACAGCAGGGGACCGGCACCGGGGAGCTGTTTTTT.

V usage is TRBV6-1 and J usage is TRBJ2-2, with 7 bases aligning to TRBD1. CDR1 and CDR2 from the germline V gene are MNHNS and SASEGT. The ends lost 0 bases at V and 1 base at J; junction bases unmatched: 5. The CDR3 extends over 17 amino acids. For the CDR3, the DNA is TGTGCCAGCAGTGAAGCCAAACGGACAGGGAACACCGGGGAGCTGTTTTTT. This translates into CASSEAKRTGNTGELFF.

This clone was picked up one time. The V gene is TRBV27, the J gene TRBJ2-7; 9 positions agree with TRBD2. Looked up from germline, CDR1 is MNHEY and CDR2 is SMNVEV (reference sequence). The CDR3 is made up of 16 amino acids. Trimming at V came to 6 bases and at J to 3 bases, leaving 12 bases not matched to a gene. CDR3 in amino acids: CASSGEAGGLFYEQYF. CDR3 nucleotides: TGTGCCAGCAGCGGCGAAGCGGGAGGTTTGTTCTACGAGCAGTACTTC.

The chain links TRBV28 to TRBJ2-7, with 7 nucleotides matching TRBD2. CDR1 is MDHEN and CDR2 is SYDVKM in the germline V gene. V gave up 5 bases and J gave up 3 bases; unmatched junction bases: 10. CDR3 length equals 15 residues. The CDR3 nucleotides read TGTGCCAGCAGTCCGAGCGGGACCCCCCACTACGAGCAGTACTTC. This codes for CASSPSGTPHYEQYF.

V is TRBV7-9 and J is TRBJ2-7, with 10 bases aligning to TRBD1. Germline V gene data show CDR1 as SEHNR and CDR2 as FQNEAQ (reference sequence). The trim removed 3 bases at V and 5 bases at J, leaving 7 bases unmatched. CDR3 length equals 15 residues. The CDR3 DNA reads TGTGCCAGCAGCTTTACGACAGGGGGCTTCGACGAGCAGTACTTC. Protein: CASSFTTGGFDEQYF. Combining the CDR3 with reference TRBV7-9 and TRBJ2-7 gives the whole variable domain DTGVSQNPRHKITKRGQNVTFRCDPISEHNRLYWYRQTLGQGPEFLTYFQNEAQLEKSRLLSDRFSAERPKGSFSTLEIQRTEQGDSAMYLCASSFTTGGFDEQYFGPGTRLTVT.

V is TRBV9 and J is TRBJ1-2, with 8 bases that match TRBD1. V shed 4 bases, J shed 0 bases, and the junction held 8 bases outside the gene matches. This CDR3 has 16 amino acids. Looked up from germline, CDR1 is SGDLS and CDR2 is YYNGEE. The CDR3 spells CASSSVPTGANYGYTF. CDR3 DNA sequence: TGTGCCAGCAGCTCAGTCCCGACAGGGGCTAACTATGGCTACACCTTC.

J is TRBJ2-7 and V is TRBV30, with D tentatively TRBD2 (5 bases). The CDR3 length is 12 residues. V shed 7 bases and J shed 6 bases, with 16 bases lying between them. From germline, CDR1 is GTSNPN and CDR2 SVGIG (reference sequence). CDR3 DNA sequence: TGTGCCTCCCGGACTGGCCGGGTCGAGCAGTACTTC. This gives the protein CASRTGRVEQYF.

The rearrangement uses TRBV5-1 and TRBJ2-7; D gene ambiguous. Trimming stripped 6 bases from V and 1 base from J, with 5 bases between. The length of the CDR3 is 11 residues. CDR1 and CDR2 (germline): SGHRS, YFSETQ. For the CDR3, the DNA is TGCGCCAGCACAGATTCCTACGAGCAGTACTTC. It is translated as CASTDSYEQYF.

This clone showed up just a few times. The chain combines TRBV7-2 with TRBJ1-1; D perhaps matches TRBD1 (6 bases). There are 15 residues in the CDR3. Germline V gene data show CDR1 as SGHTA and CDR2 as FQGNSA. V was clipped by 1 base and J by 6 bases, with 15 bases between them. The chain's CDR3 is CASSLEGRGGSEAFF. CDR3 sequence (DNA): TGTGCCAGCAGCTTAGAAGGCAGGGGTGGGTCTGAAGCTTTCTTT. Using reference TRBV7-2 and TRBJ1-1 for the parts outside the CDR3, the full variable domain is GAGVSQSPSNKVTEKGKDVELRCDPISGHTALYWYRQSLGQGLEFLIYFQGNSAPDKSGLPSDRFSAERTGGSVSTLTIQRTQQEDSAVYLCASSLEGRGGSEAFFGQGTRLTVV.

V gene TRBV28 combines with J gene TRBJ2-3; TRBD1 might be the D (5 bases). V shed 3 bases and J shed 3 bases, with 10 bases lying between them. The length of the CDR3 is 14 residues. CDR1 is MDHEN, CDR2 SYDVKM, per germline. Here the CDR3 reads CASSFRAGTDTQYF. In DNA, the CDR3 is TGTGCCAGCAGTTTCCGGGCAGGGACAGATACGCAGTATTTT.

The chain has TRBV6-1 and TRBJ2-3; TRBD1 aligns across 9 bases. Losses at the gene ends were 3 bases for V and 2 bases for J; bases not matched to a gene: 3. The CDR3 is made up of 15 amino acids. Germline CDR1 reads MNHNS; CDR2 reads SASEGT. DNA for the CDR3: TGTGCCAGCAGTGAGGGGACAGGGCACACAGATACGCAGTATTTT. Translating it yields CASSEGTGHTDTQYF.

This sequence joins TRBV6-5 and TRBJ2-3; D is ambiguous. Germline V lookup: CDR1 MNHEY, CDR2 SVGAGI. This CDR3 region has 10 residues. CDR3 nucleotide sequence: TGTGTCCCGAAAAGCCATACGCAGTATTTT. It is translated as CVPKSHTQYF.

The chain joins TRBV28 to TRBJ2-7; perhaps TRBD2 as D (5 bases). This CDR3 comprises 16 residues. V lost 6 bases, J lost 2 bases, and 20 bases lay in between. Germline V lookup: CDR1 MDHEN, CDR2 SYDVKM. The chain's CDR3 is CASSPSAAGPAYEQYF. DNA for the CDR3: TGTGCCAGCAGCCCCTCAGCGGCGGGCCCTGCCTACGAGCAGTACTTC.

This chain connects TRBV5-1 to TRBJ2-3; tentative D call: TRBD2 (6 bases). Per the germline V gene, CDR1 is SGHRS and CDR2 is YFSETQ. CDR3 length: 14 residues. The V gene lost 0 bases and the J gene lost 4 bases, with 9 bases spanning the gap. The CDR3 DNA reads TGCGCCAGCAGCTTGGGGCTAGCGTCAGATACGCAGTATTTT. Its protein is CASSLGLASDTQYF.

V and J are TRBV2 and TRBJ2-7; weak D call: TRBD1 (6 bases). The V gene's germline CDR1 is SNHLY and CDR2 FYNNEI. This CDR3 comprises 11 residues. The CDR3 loop is CSGGKIYEQYF. In DNA, the CDR3 is TGTTCTGGGGGCAAAATCTACGAGCAGTACTTC.